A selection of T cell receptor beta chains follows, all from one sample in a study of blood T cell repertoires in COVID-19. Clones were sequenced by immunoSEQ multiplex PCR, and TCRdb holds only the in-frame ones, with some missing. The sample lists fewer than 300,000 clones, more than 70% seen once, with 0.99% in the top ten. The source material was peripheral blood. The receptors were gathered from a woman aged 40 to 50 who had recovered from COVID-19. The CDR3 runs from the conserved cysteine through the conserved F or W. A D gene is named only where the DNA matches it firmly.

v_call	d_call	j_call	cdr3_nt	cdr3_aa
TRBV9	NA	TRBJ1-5	TGTGCCAGCAGCGAACAGGAGAATCAGCCCCAGCATTTT	CASSEQENQPQHF
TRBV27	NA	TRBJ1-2	TGTGCCAGCAGTTTATCGGGCTCCGGGGGTGGCTACACCTTC	CASSLSGSGGGYTF
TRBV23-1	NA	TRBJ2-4	TGCGCCAGCAGTCAAGCAGGGTCCAAAAACATTCAGTACTTC	CASSQAGSKNIQYF
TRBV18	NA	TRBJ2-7	TGTGCCAGCTCACCATCGGACAGAAGCTACGAGCAGTACTTC	CASSPSDRSYEQYF
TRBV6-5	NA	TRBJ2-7	TGTGCCAGCACCAACCCGGGGGGCGCCTACGAGCAGTACTTC	CASTNPGGAYEQYF
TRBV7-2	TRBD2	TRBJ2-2	TGTGCCAGCAGCCCCCAGGCGGGAGGGCCGAGCACCGGGGAGCTGTTTTTT	CASSPQAGGPSTGELFF
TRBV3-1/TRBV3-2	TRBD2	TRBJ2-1	TGTGCCAGCAGCCAGCAGCCGGGGGGTGAGCAGTTCTTC	CASSQQPGGEQFF
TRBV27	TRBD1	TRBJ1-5	TGTGCCAGCAGCCGGGACAGGGTACGCAATCAGCCCCAGCATTTT	CASSRDRVRNQPQHF
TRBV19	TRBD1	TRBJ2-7	TGTGCCAGTAGTAGGACGACCGGGACAGCTCATCCCTACGAGCAGTACTTC	CASSRTTGTAHPYEQYF
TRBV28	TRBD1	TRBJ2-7	TGTGCCCTCGGGGGGACAGGGCCCTTCGGAGCCTACGAGCAGTACTTC	CALGGTGPFGAYEQYF
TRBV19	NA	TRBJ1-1	TGTGCCAGTAGCCGGGGGACGAACACTGAAGCTTTCTTT	CASSRGTNTEAFF